These 7 T cell receptor beta chains were all obtained from the same sample, sequenced in a study of T-cell reconstitution after alpha-beta-depleted transplantation in children. For TCRbeta, the library was prepared with unique molecular identifiers. TCRdb reprocessed the PCR reads with MiXCR, giving one entry per CDR3 protein. Of under 35,000 distinct CDR3 sequences detected, over 15% appear once; the ten largest clones hold 35%. Sequenced here: PBMCs, mostly from graft donor cells, sampled 60 days after TCRalphabeta/CD19-depleted stem cell transplant. The receptors were gathered from a male patient aged 2-15 years who had a stem cell transplant for acute lymphoblastic leukemia, so the T cells may come from the graft donor.

The sample holds a few counts of this clonotype. This chain links TRBV20-1 with TRBJ2-7; perhaps D is TRBD1 or TRBD2 (6 bases each). V lost 4 bases to trimming and J lost 1 base, with 20 bases between them. This CDR3 has 16 residues. From germline, CDR1 is DFQATT and CDR2 SNEGSKA (reference sequence). The CDR3 sequence is CSATVFRGPLSYEQYF. The CDR3 nucleotides are TGCAGTGCTACCGTCTTCCGGGGGCCCCTTTCCTACGAGCAGTACTTC.

The V call is TRBV7-9, the J call TRBJ2-5; D is possibly TRBD1 (6 bases). The CDR3 loop spans 17 amino acids. Germline assignment: CDR1 SEHNR and CDR2 FQNEAQ (reference sequence). V gave up 2 bases and J gave up 2 bases, with 18 bases separating them. The CDR3 reads CASSLPDSSKLQETQYF. CDR3 DNA sequence: TGTGCCAGCAGCTTACCGGACAGCTCAAAATTGCAAGAGACCCAGTACTTC.

This clonotype was seen many times. The chain has TRBV6-1 and TRBJ2-7; TRBD1 agrees at 8 bases. V lost 6 bases, J lost 0 bases, and 4 bases stayed unmatched. Germline V gene data show CDR1 as MNHNS and CDR2 as SASEGT. CDR3 length: 14 residues. CDR3 nucleotides: TGTGCCAGCAGGGCGGGACAGGTCTCCTACGAGCAGTACTTC. As protein: CASRAGQVSYEQYF.

The chain's CDR3 is CASSQVGYDGYTF. CDR3 nucleotides: TGTGCCAGCAGCCAAGTCGGGTACGATGGCTACACCTTC. The gene calls are TRBV14 and TRBJ1-2; D is ambiguous. Germline CDR1 reads SGHDN; CDR2 reads FVKESK. The CDR3 has 13 amino acids. The V gene lost 1 base and the J gene lost 6 bases, with 9 bases spanning the gap.

This rearrangement joins TRBV3-1 to TRBJ2-5; either TRBD1 or TRBD2 may supply D (5 bases each). V was pared by 1 base and J by 5 bases, with 20 bases between. CDR3 size: 17 residues. The germline V gene has CDR1 LGHDT and CDR2 YNNKEL (reference sequence). The CDR3 spells CASSQVGWGRFTETQYF. CDR3 DNA sequence: TGTGCCAGCAGCCAAGTCGGTTGGGGACGCTTCACGGAGACCCAGTACTTC.

This clonotype has at least ten counts. The chain uses TRBV19 and TRBJ1-2, with D perhaps matching TRBD1 (6 bases). The CDR3 covers 15 residues. Germline V gene data show CDR1 as LNHDA and CDR2 as SQIVND (reference sequence). V was cut by 2 bases and J by 4 bases, with 14 bases left in between. The CDR3 nucleotides read TGTGCCAGTAGTATACGTGGACAGAGGGGCTATGGCTACACCTTC. This gives the protein CASSIRGQRGYGYTF.

V and J are TRBV20-1 and TRBJ2-3; D unresolved. The CDR3 has 13 residues. V was clipped by 3 bases and J by 0 bases, with 7 bases between them. The germline gives CDR1 DFQATT, CDR2 SNEGSKA (reference sequence). CDR3 nucleotide sequence: TGCAGTGCTAGGCCGTCCAGCACAGATACGCAGTATTTT. It encodes CSARPSSTDTQYF.